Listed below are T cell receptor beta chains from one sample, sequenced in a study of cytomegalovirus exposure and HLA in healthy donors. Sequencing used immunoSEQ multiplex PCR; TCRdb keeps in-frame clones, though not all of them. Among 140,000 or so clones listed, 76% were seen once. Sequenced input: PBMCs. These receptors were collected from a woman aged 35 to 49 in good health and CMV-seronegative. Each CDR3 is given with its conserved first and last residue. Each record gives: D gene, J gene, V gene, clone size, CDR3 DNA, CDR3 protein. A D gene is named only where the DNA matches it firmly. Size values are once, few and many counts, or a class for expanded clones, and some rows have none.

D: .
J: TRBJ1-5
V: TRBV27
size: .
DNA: TGTGCCAGCAGTTTCATGCATTCAGGGTACAATCAGCCCCAGCATTTT
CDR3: CASSFMHSGYNQPQHF

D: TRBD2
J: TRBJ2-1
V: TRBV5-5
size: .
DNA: TGTGCCAGCAGCTTGTACCTAGCGGGGGGATACAATGAGCAGTTCTTC
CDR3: CASSLYLAGGYNEQFF

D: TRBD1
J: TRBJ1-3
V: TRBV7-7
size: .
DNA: TGTGCCAGCAGCCGAGGGCCGACAGGGGTCCCGGGCACCATATATTTT
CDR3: CASSRGPTGVPGTIYF

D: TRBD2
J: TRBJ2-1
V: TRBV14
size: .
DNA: TGTGCCAGCAGCCAAGAAGGCGGGAGTGAGCAGTTCTTC
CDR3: CASSQEGGSEQFF

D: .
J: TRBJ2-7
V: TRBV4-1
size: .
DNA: TGCGCCAGCAGCCAATCGTCCGGTAGACGGGGATCCCCCTACGAGCAGTACTTC
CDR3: CASSQSSGRRGSPYEQYF

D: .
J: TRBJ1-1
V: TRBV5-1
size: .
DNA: TGCGCCAGCAGCTTGGTCTTCACAGCCGAGAACACTGAAGCTTTCTTT
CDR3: CASSLVFTAENTEAFF

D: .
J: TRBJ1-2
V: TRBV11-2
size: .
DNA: TGTGCCAGCAGTTCGACCGGGACAAATGGCTACACCTTC
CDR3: CASSSTGTNGYTF

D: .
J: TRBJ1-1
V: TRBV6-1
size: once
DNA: TGTGCCAGCAGTCGACAGGTATCTTCTGAAGCTTTCTTT
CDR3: CASSRQVSSEAFF

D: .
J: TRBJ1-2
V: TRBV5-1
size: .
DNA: TGCGCCAGCAGCGCGGACAATGACTATGGCTACACCTTC
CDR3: CASSADNDYGYTF

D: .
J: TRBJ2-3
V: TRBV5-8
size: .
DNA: TGTGCCAGCCCCGGGTCCACAGATACGCAGTATTTT
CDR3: CASPGSTDTQYF

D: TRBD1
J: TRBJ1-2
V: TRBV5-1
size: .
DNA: TGCGCCAGCAGTCCCGTAGGACAGGGGTTCCATGGCTACACCTTC
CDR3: CASSPVGQGFHGYTF

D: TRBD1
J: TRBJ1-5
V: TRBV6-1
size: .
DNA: TGTGCCAGCACCTGGACAGGGGACCAGCCCCAGCATTTT
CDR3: CASTWTGDQPQHF

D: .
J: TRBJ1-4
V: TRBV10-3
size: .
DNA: TGTGCCATCAGGGAAGGGAGAGCTGATAATGAAAAACTGTTTTTT
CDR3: CAIREGRADNEKLFF

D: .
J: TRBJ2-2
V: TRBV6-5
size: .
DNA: TGTGCCACCCGTTTAATAACGAACACCGGGGAGCTGTTTTTT
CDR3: CATRLITNTGELFF

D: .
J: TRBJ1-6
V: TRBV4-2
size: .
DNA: TGTGCCAGCAGCCAAGATAGGAGAGTCCCCCCACCCCTCCACTTT
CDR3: CASSQDRRVPPPLHF

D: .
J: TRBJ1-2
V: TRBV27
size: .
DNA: TGTGCCGTTGGTTCCAGGGCTAGTGGCTACACCTTC
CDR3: CAVGSRASGYTF

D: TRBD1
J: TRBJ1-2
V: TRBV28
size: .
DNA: TGTGCCAGCAGTCGACTCGGACAGGCCAAGGGCTACACCTTC
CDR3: CASSRLGQAKGYTF

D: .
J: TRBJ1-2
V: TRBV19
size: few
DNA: TGTGCCAGTAGTCCAGGGATATCTAACTATGGCTACACCTTC
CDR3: CASSPGISNYGYTF

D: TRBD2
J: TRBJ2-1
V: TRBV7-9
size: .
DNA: TGTGCCAGCAGCCCCTACGCTAGCGGGGGGGACTACAATGAGCAGTTCTTC
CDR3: CASSPYASGGDYNEQFF

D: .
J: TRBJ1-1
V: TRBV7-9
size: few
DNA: TGTGCCAGCAGCTCTGAGAAAGCTTTCTTT
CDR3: CASSSEKAFF

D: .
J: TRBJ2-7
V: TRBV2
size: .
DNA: TGTGCCAGCAGTGAAGCACTACAGGGTTATGAGCAGTACTTC
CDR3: CASSEALQGYEQYF

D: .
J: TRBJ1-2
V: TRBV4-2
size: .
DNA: TGTGCCAGCACCTCAGGGGCCGCCTATGGCTACACCTTC
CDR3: CASTSGAAYGYTF

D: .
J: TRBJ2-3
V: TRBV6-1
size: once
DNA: TGTGCCAGCAGTGAAGGACATAGCACAGATACGCAGTATTTT
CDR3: CASSEGHSTDTQYF

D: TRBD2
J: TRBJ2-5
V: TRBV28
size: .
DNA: TGTGCCAGCAGTTTCGCCGGGACTAGCGGTTTGGGCGAGACCCAGTACTTC
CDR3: CASSFAGTSGLGETQYF

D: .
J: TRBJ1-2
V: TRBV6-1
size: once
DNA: TGTGCCAGCAGAACAGGGCTGGACTATGGCTACACCTTC
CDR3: CASRTGLDYGYTF

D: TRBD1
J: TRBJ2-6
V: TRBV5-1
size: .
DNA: TGCGCCAGCAGCTTGGAGGGACAGGGAAGCTCTGGGGCCAACGTCCTGACTTTC
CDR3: CASSLEGQGSSGANVLTF

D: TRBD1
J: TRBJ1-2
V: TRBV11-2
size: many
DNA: TGTGCCAGCAGCTTTGGACAGGGGAACTATGGCTACACCTTC
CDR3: CASSFGQGNYGYTF

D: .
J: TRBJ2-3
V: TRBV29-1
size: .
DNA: TGCAGCGTTGAAGAAGGGGCCGTTACAGATACGCAGTATTTT
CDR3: CSVEEGAVTDTQYF

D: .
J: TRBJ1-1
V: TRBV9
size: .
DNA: TGTGCCAGCAGCGTAACCCCAGTGAACACTGAAGCTTTCTTT
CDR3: CASSVTPVNTEAFF

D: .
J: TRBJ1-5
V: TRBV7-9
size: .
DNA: TGTGCCAGCAGCTCTAGCGGGAGCAATCAGCCCCAGCATTTT
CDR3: CASSSSGSNQPQHF

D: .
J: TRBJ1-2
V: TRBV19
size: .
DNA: TGTGCCAGTACCATAGGGGGTAACTATGGCTACACCTTC
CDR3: CASTIGGNYGYTF

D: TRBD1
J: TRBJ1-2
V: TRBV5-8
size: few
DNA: TGTGCCAGCATCCACGGACAGGGCCCTATCTATAATGGCTACACCTTC
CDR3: CASIHGQGPIYNGYTF

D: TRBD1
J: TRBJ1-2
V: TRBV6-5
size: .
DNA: TGTGCCAGCAGTTACACCCGGGACAGGGTGGGCTATGGCTACACCTTC
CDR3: CASSYTRDRVGYGYTF

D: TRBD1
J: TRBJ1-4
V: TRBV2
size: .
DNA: TGTGCCAGTGGGACAGGGGGCGCTGGGGAAAAACTGTTTTTT
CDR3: CASGTGGAGEKLFF

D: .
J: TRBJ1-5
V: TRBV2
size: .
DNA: TGTGCCAGCAGCCGCCGGCCCACAGGGCTACAAAATCAGCCCCAGCATTTT
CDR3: CASSRRPTGLQNQPQHF

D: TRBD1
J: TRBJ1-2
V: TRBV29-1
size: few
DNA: TGCAGCGCCCAGGGACAGATTAACTATGGCTACACCTTC
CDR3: CSAQGQINYGYTF

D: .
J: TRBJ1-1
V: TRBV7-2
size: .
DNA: TGTGCCAGCAGCTCAATCCTGAACACTGAAGCTTTCTTT
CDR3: CASSSILNTEAFF

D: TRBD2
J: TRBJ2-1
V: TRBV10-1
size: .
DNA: TGCGCCAGCAGTGAATTTGGGACTAGCGGCAATGAGCAGTTCTTC
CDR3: CASSEFGTSGNEQFF

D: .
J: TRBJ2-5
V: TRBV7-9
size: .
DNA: TGTTCCAGCGACGGGACACAAGAGACCCAGTACTTC
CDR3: CSSDGTQETQYF

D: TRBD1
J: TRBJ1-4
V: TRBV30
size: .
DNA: TGTGCCTGGAGCCCGGGACAGGGTGAAAAACTGTTTTTT
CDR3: CAWSPGQGEKLFF

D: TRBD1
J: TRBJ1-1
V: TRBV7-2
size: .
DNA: TGTGCCAGCAGCCCCCCGGGACAGGGACTGGCTTTCTTT
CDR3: CASSPPGQGLAFF

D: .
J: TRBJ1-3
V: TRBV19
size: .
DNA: TGTGCCAGTAGTATCTCAACAGGGACTGGAAACACCATATATTTT
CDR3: CASSISTGTGNTIYF

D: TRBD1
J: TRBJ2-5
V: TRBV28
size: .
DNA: TGTGCCAGCAGTTTAGCACAGGGGACCCTACAAGAGACCCAGTACTTC
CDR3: CASSLAQGTLQETQYF

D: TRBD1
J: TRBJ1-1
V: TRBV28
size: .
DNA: TGTGCCAGCAAAAGACAGGGGGCCGTCTCTGAAGCTTTCTTT
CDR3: CASKRQGAVSEAFF

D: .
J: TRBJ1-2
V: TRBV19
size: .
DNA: TGTGCCAGCTTGCCGTCGGATTCGGTGGGGCGCTATGGCTACACCTTC
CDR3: CASLPSDSVGRYGYTF

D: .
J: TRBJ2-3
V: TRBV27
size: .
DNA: TGTGCCAGCAGTAGGACAGCTAACTCTTGGGATTTGCAGTATTTT
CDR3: CASSRTANSWDLQYF

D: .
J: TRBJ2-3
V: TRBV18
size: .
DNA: TGTGCCAGCCTAATAGCGGCCGCGACAGATACGCAGTATTTT
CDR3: CASLIAAATDTQYF

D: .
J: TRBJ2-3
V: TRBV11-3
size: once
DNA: TGTGCCAGCAGCTTAGCAGGACTCATCACAGATACGCAGTATTTT
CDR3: CASSLAGLITDTQYF

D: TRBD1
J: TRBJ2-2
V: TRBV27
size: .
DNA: TGTGCCAGCTTATTCTCCGCGGGACAGGTCCCCGGGGAGCTGTTTTTT
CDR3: CASLFSAGQVPGELFF

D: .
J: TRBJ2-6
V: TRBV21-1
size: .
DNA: TGTGCCAGCAGCAAAAGGGGGACAGACCTGAGCTCTGGGGCCAACGTCCTGACTTTC
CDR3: CASSKRGTDLSSGANVLTF

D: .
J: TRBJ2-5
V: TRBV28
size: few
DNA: TGTGCCAGCAGTTTAACAGGGACCCAGTACTTC
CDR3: CASSLTGTQYF

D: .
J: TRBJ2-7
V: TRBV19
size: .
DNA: TGTGCCAGTAGTAGGGGGATACAGGGAAACTACGAGCAGTACTTC
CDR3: CASSRGIQGNYEQYF

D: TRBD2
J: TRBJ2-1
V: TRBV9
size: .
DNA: TGTGCCAGCAGCGCTGGGACTAGCGGGGCTTATAACAATGAGCAGTTCTTC
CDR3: CASSAGTSGAYNNEQFF

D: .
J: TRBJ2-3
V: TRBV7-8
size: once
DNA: TGTGCCAGCAGCTTACTGACGGGGATTACCACAGATACGCAGTATTTT
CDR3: CASSLLTGITTDTQYF

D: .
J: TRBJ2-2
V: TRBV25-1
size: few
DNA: TGTGCCAGCGCTCTAGGTGCCTCCGGGGAGCTGTTTTTT
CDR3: CASALGASGELFF

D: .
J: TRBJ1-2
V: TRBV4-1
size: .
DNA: TGCGCCAGCAGCCAAGATATGGCGGGGGGACACCGCAACTATGGCTACACCTTC
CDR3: CASSQDMAGGHRNYGYTF

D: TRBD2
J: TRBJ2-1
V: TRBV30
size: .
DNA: TGTGCCTGGAACGGACTAGCGGGGAGTACGGAGCAGTTCTTC
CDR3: CAWNGLAGSTEQFF

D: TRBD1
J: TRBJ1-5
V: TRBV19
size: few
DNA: TGTGCCAGCGGACAGGGCCTTGGGCCCCAGCATTTT
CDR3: CASGQGLGPQHF

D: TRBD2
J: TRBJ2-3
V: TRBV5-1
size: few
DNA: TGCGCCAGCAGCCTCCTAAGTCTAGCGGGAGCGAGACTACACACAGATACGCAGTATTTT
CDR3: CASSLLSLAGARLHTDTQYF

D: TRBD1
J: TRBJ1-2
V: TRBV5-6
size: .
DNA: TGTGCCAGCAGCTCGGCACAGGGGGCTGACGGCTACACCTTC
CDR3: CASSSAQGADGYTF